The sequence of this T cell receptor beta chain was determined in a study of blood T cell repertoires in COVID-19 (dated by TCRdb to 2018 to 2021). For context, the study as a whole: Samples covering the acute and convalescent phases of COVID-19 were provided by collaborators in the United States, Italy and Spain. The prospective study material was composed of cDNA or gDNA derived from T cells, B-cell-depleted T cells, or PBMCs. The dataset comprised deeply sampled blood TCRbeta repertoires from subjects exposed to, actively infected with, or recovered from COVID-19. The repertoires were released in a freely available public database intended as a resource for research on the immune response to SARS-CoV-2. The samples were drawn from the first 160 participants of the ongoing ImmuneRACE study and from more than 1,000 subjects provided by 6 global collaborators. A de-identified subject ID, COVID-19 status, age in years and sex were almost always included in the sample metadata. HLA class I and class II types, where available, came from metadata supplied by the sample provider rather than from assay-based typing.

Overall results and qualifications from the work: The amount of clinical and demographic metadata varied by source and participant and was provided uncurated.

Of note for this clone: Which antigen it targets is not known. No base quality values were provided; no much bigger clone lies one nucleotide off.

Participants in the prospective study were enrolled through a virtual design, were aged roughly 18 to 100 years, and lived in 24 United States geographic areas. Cohort assignment in the prospective study relied on participant-reported clinical history from a screening survey and a study questionnaire. Recovered participants in ImmuneRACE Cohort 3 were defined as having two consecutive negative NP/OP PCR tests, clearance from a healthcare professional, or resolution of symptoms. In the prospective study, whole blood, serum and a nasopharyngeal or oropharyngeal swab were collected from each participant by mobile phlebotomists. Over a roughly 2-month period, participants in the prospective study had the option of providing additional blood draws and questionnaires. Before DNA extraction, prospective study blood samples were shipped either frozen or at room temperature. The CDR3 runs 15 amino acids, cysteine and phenylalanine included. CDR3 DNA only is kept here, 45 bases in frame from base 1. CDR1 SGDLS and CDR2 YYNGEE were looked up in the germline V gene. The V end loses 0 bases and the J end loses 10 bases, and a stretch of 14 bases separates them.

The immunoSEQ Assay, a bias-controlled multiplex PCR, was used to amplify TCRbeta CDR3 regions from genomic DNA. The original methods were these. Nucleated cell counts per sample were estimated from amplification of reference gene primers within the assay. Sequence reads were collapsed and filtered to measure the absolute abundance of every unique TCRbeta CDR3 rearrangement. For each sample, productive Simpson clonality was calculated as the square root of Simpson's diversity index across productive rearrangements. TCRdb took this table from immuneACCESS and kept in-frame rearrangements with V and J called. Such tables lack part of the clones; where checked against another copy, unresolved V genes explain under half of the gap, and the rest is unexplained. The DNA was the basis for D and trimming; V, J and clone size are from that table. For this sample there are about 220,000 clones; approximately 90% appear just once. The leading ten clones occupy about 2.4% of the sample.

The TCR sequence derives from a woman between 25 and 40 years old who had recovered from COVID-19. Sample: PBMCs or T cells enriched from blood (not recorded which). The chain was built from TRBV9 and TRBJ1-6; 6 matching bases give a weak D call of TRBD1. The CDR3 protein sequence reads: CASSVGGGSRSPLHF. Here is the DNA: TGTGCCAGCAGCGTAGGTGGGGGCTCCAGATCACCCCTCCACTTT.